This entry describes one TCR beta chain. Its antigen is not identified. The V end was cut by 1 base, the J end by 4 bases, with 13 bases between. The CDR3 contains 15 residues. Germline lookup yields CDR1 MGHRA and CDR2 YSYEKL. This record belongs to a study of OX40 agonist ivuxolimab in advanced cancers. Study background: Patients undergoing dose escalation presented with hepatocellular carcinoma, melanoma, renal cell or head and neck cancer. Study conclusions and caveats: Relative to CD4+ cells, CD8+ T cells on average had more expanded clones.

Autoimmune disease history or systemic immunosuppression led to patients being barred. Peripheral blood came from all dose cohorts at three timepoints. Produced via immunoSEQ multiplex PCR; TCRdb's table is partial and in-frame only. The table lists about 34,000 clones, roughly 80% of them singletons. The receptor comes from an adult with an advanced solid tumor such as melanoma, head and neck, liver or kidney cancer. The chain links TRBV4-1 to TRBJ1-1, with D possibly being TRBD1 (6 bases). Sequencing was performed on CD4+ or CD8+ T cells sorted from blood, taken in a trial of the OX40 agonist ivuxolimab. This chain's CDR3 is CASSQVGQGLTEAFF. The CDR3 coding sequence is TGCGCCAGCAGCCAAGTTGGCCAGGGGCTCACTGAAGCTTTCTTT.